The source of this T cell receptor beta chain is a study of response to subunit inactivated influenza vaccine. Whole-study findings and limits: Authors suggested that a seasonal influenza vaccination recruits few new T cells each time.

This clonotype has a count of ten or more. Its cognate antigen is unknown. TCRdb re-called the RT-PCR reads with MiXCR, one entry per CDR3 protein. The table shows a few hundred thousand distinct CDR3 sequences, with 9.5% to 15% occurring only once. The germline gives CDR1 MNHEY, CDR2 SVGEGT. V was pared by 6 bases and J by 5 bases, with 8 bases of the junction left unmatched. The CDR3 length is 14 residues. The clonotype was recovered from a man between 45 and 60 years old who received an inactivated influenza vaccine. The chain uses TRBV6-2 or TRBV6-3 and TRBJ2-5; the match to TRBD2 covers 8 bases. The source was non-naive T cells sorted from PBMCs, collected around 15 days before vaccination. DNA for the CDR3: TGTGCCAGCAGCCCCGGGACTAGGGGTGAGACCCAGTACTTC. Its protein product is CASSPGTRGETQYF.